The clone carrying this T cell receptor (beta chain) was observed a single time. Antigen unknown. The entry originates in a study of CD8 T cells in Susac syndrome. Study observations and caveats: The study conceded that relatively few individuals underwent its TCR sequencing and HLA analysis.

This CDR3 has 15 residues. The germline V gene has CDR1 LNHNV and CDR2 YYDKDF (reference sequence). V lost 3 bases, J lost 3 bases, and 14 bases lay in between. The RNA input was 0.5 to 1 ug, and it was reverse transcribed with random hexamers. An immunoSEQ multiplex PCR generated amplified TCR beta CDR3 products spanning 54 Vbeta and 13 Jbeta. TCRdb reprocessed the immunoSEQ multiplex PCR reads via MiXCR and lists one record per CDR3 protein. The table has about 80,000 distinct CDR3 sequences, around 94% seen once. TEMRA cells underwent FACS enrichment and CD8+ and CD4+ T cells underwent negative isolation.

Sequenced input: CD8+ T cells from PBMCs. The receptor was isolated from a human donor in good health. The chain employs TRBV15 and TRBJ1-1; TRBD1 might be the D (5 bases). The CDR3 DNA is TGTGCCACCAGCAGCCCGCCACGAGGGGACACTGAAGCTTTCTTT. It codes for CATSSPPRGDTEAFF.